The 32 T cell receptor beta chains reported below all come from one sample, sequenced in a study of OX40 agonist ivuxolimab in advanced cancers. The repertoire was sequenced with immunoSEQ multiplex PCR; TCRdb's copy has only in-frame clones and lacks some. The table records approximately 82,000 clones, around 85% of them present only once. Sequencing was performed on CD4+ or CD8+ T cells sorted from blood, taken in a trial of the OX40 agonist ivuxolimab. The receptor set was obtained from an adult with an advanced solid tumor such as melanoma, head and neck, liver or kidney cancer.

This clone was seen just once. As DNA, the CDR3 is TGCGCCAGCAGCCAAGCTCTCGGGACCGGCGGAGTGGCTTTCTTT. Translation: CASSQALGTGGVAFF. The chain is built from TRBV4-3 and TRBJ1-1; D perhaps matches TRBD1 (5 bases). The germline CDR1 and CDR2 sequences are LGHNA and YSLEER. The CDR3 is made up of 15 amino acids. The V and J ends lost 1 base and 11 bases respectively, with 20 bases between them.

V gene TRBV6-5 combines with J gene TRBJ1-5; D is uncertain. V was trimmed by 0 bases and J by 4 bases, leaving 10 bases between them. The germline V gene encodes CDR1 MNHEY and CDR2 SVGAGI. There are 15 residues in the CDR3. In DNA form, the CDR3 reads TGTGCCAGCAGTTACTCCGACGGAGTAAATCAGCCCCAGCATTTT. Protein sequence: CASSYSDGVNQPQHF.

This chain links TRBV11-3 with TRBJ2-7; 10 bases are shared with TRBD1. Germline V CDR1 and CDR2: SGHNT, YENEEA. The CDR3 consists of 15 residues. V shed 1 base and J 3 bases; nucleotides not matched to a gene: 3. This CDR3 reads CASSLGGTGVYEQYF. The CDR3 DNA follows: TGTGCCAGCAGCTTAGGGGGGACAGGGGTCTACGAGCAGTACTTC. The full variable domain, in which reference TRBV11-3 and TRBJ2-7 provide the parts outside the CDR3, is EAGVVQSPRYKIIEKKQPVAFWCNPISGHNTLYWYLQNLGQGPELLIRYENEEAVDDSQLPKDRFSAERLKGVDSTLKIQPAELGDSAVYLCASSLGGTGVYEQYFGPGTRLTVT.

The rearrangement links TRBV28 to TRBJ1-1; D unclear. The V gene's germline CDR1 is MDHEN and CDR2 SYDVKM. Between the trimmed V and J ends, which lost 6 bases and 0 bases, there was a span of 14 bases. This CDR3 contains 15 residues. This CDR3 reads CASSTTENLNTEAFF. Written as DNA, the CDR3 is TGTGCCAGCAGCACTACAGAAAACTTGAACACTGAAGCTTTCTTT.

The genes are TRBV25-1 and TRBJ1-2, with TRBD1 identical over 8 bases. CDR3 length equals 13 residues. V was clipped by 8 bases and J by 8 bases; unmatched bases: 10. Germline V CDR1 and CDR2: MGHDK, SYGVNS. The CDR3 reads CASLWPGGGGYTF. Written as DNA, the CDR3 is TGTGCCAGCCTGTGGCCAGGGGGCGGGGGCTACACCTTC.

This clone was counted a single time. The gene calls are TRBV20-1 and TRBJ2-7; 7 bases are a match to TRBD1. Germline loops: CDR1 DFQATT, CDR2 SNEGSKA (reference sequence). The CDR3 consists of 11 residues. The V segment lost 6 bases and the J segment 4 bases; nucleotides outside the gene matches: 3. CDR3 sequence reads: CSAQTGYEQYF. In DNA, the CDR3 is TGCAGTGCACAGACAGGGTACGAGCAGTACTTC.

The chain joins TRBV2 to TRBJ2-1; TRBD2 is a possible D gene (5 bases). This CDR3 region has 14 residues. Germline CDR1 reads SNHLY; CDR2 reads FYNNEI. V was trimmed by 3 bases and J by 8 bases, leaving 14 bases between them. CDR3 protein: CASSDSDYFDEQFF. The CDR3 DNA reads TGTGCCAGCAGTGATAGCGACTATTTTGATGAGCAGTTCTTC.

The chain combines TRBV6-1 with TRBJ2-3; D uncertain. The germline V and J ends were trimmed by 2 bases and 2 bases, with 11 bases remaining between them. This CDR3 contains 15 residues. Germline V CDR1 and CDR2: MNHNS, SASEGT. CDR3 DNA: TGTGCCAGCAGTGAATATAAGCCCTCCACAGATACGCAGTATTTT. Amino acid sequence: CASSEYKPSTDTQYF.

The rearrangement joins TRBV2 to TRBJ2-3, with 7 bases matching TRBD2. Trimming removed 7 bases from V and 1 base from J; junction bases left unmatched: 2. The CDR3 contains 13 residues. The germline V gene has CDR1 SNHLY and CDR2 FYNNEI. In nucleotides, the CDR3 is TGTGCCAGCATGGGGGGGGGCACAGATACGCAGTATTTT. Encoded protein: CASMGGGTDTQYF.

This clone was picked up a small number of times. The CDR3 is CASSLGRATRADTQYF. The CDR3 bases are TGCGCCAGCAGCTTGGGGCGGGCTACCAGGGCAGATACGCAGTATTTT. The gene calls are TRBV5-1 and TRBJ2-3, with D perhaps TRBD1 or TRBD2 (5 bases each). Trimming took off 0 bases at V and 4 bases at J, with 15 bases between the two ends. Per the germline V gene, CDR1 is SGHRS and CDR2 is YFSETQ. The CDR3 covers 16 residues.

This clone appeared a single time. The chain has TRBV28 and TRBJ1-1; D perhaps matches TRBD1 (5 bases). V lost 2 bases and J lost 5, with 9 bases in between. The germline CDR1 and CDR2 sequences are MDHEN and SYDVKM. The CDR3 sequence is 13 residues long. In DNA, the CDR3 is TGTGCCAGCAGTTTAGGGGGTTGGACTGAAGCTTTCTTT. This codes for CASSLGGWTEAFF.

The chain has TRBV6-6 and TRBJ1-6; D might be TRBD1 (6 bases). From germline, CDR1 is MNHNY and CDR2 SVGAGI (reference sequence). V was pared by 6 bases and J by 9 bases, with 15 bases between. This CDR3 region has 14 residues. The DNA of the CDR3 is TGTGCCAGCAGCTACCGGGGGGCAAGTTCACCCCTCCACTTT. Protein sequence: CASSYRGASSPLHF.

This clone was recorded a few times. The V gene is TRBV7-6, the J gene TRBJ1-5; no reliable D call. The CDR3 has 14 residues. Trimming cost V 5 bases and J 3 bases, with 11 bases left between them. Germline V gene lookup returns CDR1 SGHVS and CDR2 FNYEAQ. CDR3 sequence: CASSTREVNQPQHF. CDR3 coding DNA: TGTGCCAGCAGCACTAGGGAGGTCAATCAGCCCCAGCATTTT.

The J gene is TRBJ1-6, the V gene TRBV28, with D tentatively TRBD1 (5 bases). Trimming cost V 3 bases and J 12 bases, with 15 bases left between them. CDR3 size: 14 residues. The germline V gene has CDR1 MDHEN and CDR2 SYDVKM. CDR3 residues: CASSFGRAGGPLHF. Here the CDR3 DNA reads TGTGCCAGCAGTTTCGGCAGGGCGGGGGGACCCCTCCACTTT.

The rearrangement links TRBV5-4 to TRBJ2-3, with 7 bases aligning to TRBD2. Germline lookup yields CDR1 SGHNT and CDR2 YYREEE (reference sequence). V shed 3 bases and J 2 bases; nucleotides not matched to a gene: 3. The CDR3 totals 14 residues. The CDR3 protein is CASSSGGNTDTQYF. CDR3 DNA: TGTGCCAGCAGCTCCGGGGGGAACACAGATACGCAGTATTTT.

CDR3 protein: CASSRNDNSPLHF. Written as DNA, the CDR3 is TGTGCCAGCAGCAGAAACGATAATTCACCCCTCCACTTT. The chain uses TRBV28 and TRBJ1-6; D not certain. The CDR3 covers 13 residues. Trimming took off 6 bases at V and 5 bases at J, with 8 bases between the two ends. The germline V gene has CDR1 MDHEN and CDR2 SYDVKM.

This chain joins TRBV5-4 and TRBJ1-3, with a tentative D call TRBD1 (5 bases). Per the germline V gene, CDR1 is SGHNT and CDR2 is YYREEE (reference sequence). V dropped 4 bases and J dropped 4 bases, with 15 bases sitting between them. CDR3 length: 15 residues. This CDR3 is CASSLGRGSGNTIYF. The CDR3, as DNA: TGTGCCAGCAGCCTAGGTCGGGGCTCCGGAAACACCATATATTTT.

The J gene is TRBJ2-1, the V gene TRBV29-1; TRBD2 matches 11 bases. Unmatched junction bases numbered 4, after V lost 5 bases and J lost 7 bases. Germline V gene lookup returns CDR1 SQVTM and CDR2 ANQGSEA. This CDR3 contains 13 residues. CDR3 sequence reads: CSVRLAGRNEQFF. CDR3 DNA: TGCAGCGTTAGACTAGCGGGGAGGAATGAGCAGTTCTTC.

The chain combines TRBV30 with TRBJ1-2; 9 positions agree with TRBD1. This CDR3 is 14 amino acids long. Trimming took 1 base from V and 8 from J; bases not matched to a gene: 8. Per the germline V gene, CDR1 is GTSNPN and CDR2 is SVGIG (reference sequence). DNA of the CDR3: TGTGCCTGGAGTGCTAACAGGGGGCAAGAGGGCTACACCTTC. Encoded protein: CAWSANRGQEGYTF.

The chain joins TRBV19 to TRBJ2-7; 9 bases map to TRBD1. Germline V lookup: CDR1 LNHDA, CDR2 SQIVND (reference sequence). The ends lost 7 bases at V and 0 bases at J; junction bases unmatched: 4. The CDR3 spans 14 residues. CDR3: CASKWTGASYEQYF. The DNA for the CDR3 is TGTGCCAGTAAGTGGACAGGGGCCTCCTACGAGCAGTACTTC.

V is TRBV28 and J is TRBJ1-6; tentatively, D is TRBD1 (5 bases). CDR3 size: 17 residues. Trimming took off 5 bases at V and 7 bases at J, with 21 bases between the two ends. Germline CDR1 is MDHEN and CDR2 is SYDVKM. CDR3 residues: CASSLGGGGSPNSPLHF. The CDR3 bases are TGTGCCAGCAGTCTTGGGGGGGGAGGCTCACCCAATTCACCCCTCCACTTT.

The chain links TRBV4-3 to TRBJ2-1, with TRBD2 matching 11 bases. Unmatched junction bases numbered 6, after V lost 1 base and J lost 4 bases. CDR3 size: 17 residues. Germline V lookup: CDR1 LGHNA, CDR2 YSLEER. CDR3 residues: CASSQAYTSGGYNEQFF. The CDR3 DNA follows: TGCGCCAGCAGCCAAGCTTATACTAGCGGGGGATACAATGAGCAGTTCTTC.

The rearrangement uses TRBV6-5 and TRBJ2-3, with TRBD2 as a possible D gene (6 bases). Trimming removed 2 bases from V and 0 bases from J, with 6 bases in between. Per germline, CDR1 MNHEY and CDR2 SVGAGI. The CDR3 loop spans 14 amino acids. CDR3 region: CASSYGGSTDTQYF. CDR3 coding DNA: TGTGCCAGCAGTTACGGGGGGAGCACAGATACGCAGTATTTT.

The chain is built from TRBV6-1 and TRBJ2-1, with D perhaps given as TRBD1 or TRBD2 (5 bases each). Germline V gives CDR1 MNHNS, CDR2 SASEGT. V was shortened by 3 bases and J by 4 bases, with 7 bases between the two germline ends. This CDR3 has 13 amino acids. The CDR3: CASSEGVYNEQFF. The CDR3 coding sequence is TGTGCCAGCAGTGAGGGGGTATACAATGAGCAGTTCTTC.

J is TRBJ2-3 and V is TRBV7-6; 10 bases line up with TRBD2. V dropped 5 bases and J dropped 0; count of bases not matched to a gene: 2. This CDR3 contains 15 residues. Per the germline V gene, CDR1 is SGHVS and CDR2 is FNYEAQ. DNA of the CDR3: TGTGCCAGCAGCCCACTAGCGGGGAGCACAGATACGCAGTATTTT. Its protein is CASSPLAGSTDTQYF.

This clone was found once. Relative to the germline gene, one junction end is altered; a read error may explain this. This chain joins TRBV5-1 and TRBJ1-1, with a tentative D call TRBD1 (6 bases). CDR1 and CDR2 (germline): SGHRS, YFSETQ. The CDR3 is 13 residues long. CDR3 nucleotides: TGCGCCAGCACCTTGGACAGGAACACTGAAGCTTTCTTT. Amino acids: CASTLDRNTEAFF.

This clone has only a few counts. DNA of the CDR3: TGTGCCAGCAGCTTAATCCAGAGTGGGACAGGCGGCGGCTACACCTTC. It specifies CASSLIQSGTGGGYTF. V usage is TRBV7-9 and J usage is TRBJ1-2; 8 bases are shared with TRBD1. Germline V gene sequence: CDR1 SEHNR, CDR2 FQNEAQ (reference sequence). J gave up 8 bases and V 2 bases, and 13 bases lay outside the gene matches. This CDR3 is 16 amino acids long.

The CDR3 region has the DNA TGTGCCAGCAGTTCTTATGGAGGGCAGAGTATTTCCTATGGCTACACCTTC. Protein sequence: CASSSYGGQSISYGYTF. The chain carries TRBV28 and TRBJ1-2; D remains ambiguous. CDR3 length: 17 amino acids. V lost 4 bases to trimming and J lost 4 bases, with 22 bases between them. Per the germline V gene, CDR1 is MDHEN and CDR2 is SYDVKM.

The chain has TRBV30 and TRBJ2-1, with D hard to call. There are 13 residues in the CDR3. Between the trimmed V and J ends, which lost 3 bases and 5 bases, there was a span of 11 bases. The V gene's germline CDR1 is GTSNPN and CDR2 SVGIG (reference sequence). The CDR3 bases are TGTGCCTGGAGGGCTCTAGTAAACAATGAGCAGTTCTTC. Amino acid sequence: CAWRALVNNEQFF.

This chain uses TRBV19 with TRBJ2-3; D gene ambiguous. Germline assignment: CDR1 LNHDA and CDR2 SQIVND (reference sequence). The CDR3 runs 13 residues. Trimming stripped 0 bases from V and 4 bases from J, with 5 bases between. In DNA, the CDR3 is TGTGCCAGTAGTATAGATCGGGCAGATACGCAGTATTTT. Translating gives CASSIDRADTQYF.

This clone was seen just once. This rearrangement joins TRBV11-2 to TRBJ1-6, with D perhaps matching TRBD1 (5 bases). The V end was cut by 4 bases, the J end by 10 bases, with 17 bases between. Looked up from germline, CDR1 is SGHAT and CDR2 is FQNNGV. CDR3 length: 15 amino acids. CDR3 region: CASSWSGGVGSPLHF. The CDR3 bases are TGTGCCAGCAGCTGGTCGGGGGGGGTAGGGTCACCCCTCCACTTT.

The CDR3 DNA reads as TGTGCCAGCAGCTGGAGGGGGAATAATTCACCCCTCCACTTT. It encodes CASSWRGNNSPLHF. The rearrangement joins TRBV27 to TRBJ1-6, with D possibly TRBD1 on 6 matching bases. The V end was cut by 6 bases, the J end by 5 bases, with 11 bases between. This CDR3 spans 14 amino acids. Germline assignment: CDR1 MNHEY and CDR2 SMNVEV (reference sequence).